This T cell receptor beta chain was documented in a study of OX40 agonist ivuxolimab in advanced cancers. Here immunoSEQ multiplex PCR was the method, and the copy in TCRdb shows in-frame clones only, minus some. The table lists over 30,000 clones, around 90% of them singletons. V was pared by 3 bases and J by 3 bases, with 7 bases of the junction left unmatched. Germline V gives CDR1 GTSNPN, CDR2 SVGIG (reference sequence). The CDR3 runs 15 residues. The starting material was CD4+ or CD8+ T cells sorted from blood, obtained in a trial of the OX40 agonist ivuxolimab. The chain has TRBV30 and TRBJ2-5; 10 nucleotides line up with TRBD2. The TCR was taken from an adult with an advanced solid tumor such as melanoma, head and neck, liver or kidney cancer. The CDR3 sequence: CAWRRTGTSEETQYF. CDR3 bases: TGTGCCTGGAGGCGAACCGGGACTAGCGAAGAGACCCAGTACTTC. Filled out from reference TRBV30 and TRBJ2-5, the complete variable domain reads SQTIHQWPATLVQPVGSPLSLECTVEGTSNPNLYWYRQAAGRGLQLLFYSVGIGQISSEVPQNLSASRPQDRQFILSSKKLLLSDSGFYLCAWRRTGTSEETQYFGPGTRLLVL.